The 9 T cell receptor beta chains reported below all come from one sample, sequenced in a study of beta chain features in type 1 diabetes. The antigens for these receptors are not known. Since all of the isolated RNA was reverse transcribed, expressed TCRB transcripts were what got sequenced. Data came from immunoSEQ multiplex PCR; TCRdb stores just in-frame clones and leaves some out. This table has 300,000 to 400,000 clones, roughly 13% appearing once. General observations from the study: Moderately but significantly shorter TCRB CDR3s were found in Type 1 diabetes patients in all four CD4+ subsets.

The sequenced material came from naive CD4+ T cells from blood. The origin of the receptors is a woman aged 18-29 years with type 1 diabetes.

This clone was counted a few times. The chain recombines TRBV7-2 with TRBJ2-3; a possible D gene is TRBD2 (5 bases). V dropped 4 bases and J dropped 2 bases, with 16 bases sitting between them. The CDR3 extends over 16 amino acids. CDR1 and CDR2 (germline): SGHTA, FQGNSA. The CDR3 sequence is CASSSRGDSFTDTQYF. The CDR3 nucleotides read TGTGCCAGCAGCTCCCGGGGAGACTCTTTCACAGATACGCAGTATTTT.

The rearrangement uses TRBV28 and TRBJ2-7, with D perhaps TRBD2 (6 bases). CDR1 MDHEN and CDR2 SYDVKM come from the germline V gene. V lost 4 bases and J 7 bases, leaving 23 bases between the germline ends. The CDR3 runs 16 residues. Here the CDR3 reads CASSYSGLSTLGEQYF. As DNA, the CDR3 is TGTGCCAGCAGTTACTCGGGACTCTCTACCCTTGGGGAGCAGTACTTC.

This clone was counted a few times. The gene calls are TRBV7-9 and TRBJ2-5; TRBD2 matches 9 bases. The CDR3 spans 15 residues. Per germline, CDR1 SEHNR and CDR2 FQNEAQ (reference sequence). V gave up 5 bases and J gave up 2 bases; unmatched junction bases: 6. The CDR3 DNA sequence: TGTGCCAGCAGCCCGACTAGCGGAGCTCAAGAGACCCAGTACTTC. Translated: CASSPTSGAQETQYF.

This clone was counted between two and nine times. The chain uses TRBV5-8 and TRBJ2-2; 8 positions match TRBD1. This CDR3 has 15 residues. Losses at the gene ends were 4 bases for V and 5 bases for J; bases not matched to a gene: 7. CDR1 and CDR2 (germline): SGHTS, YDEGEE. The CDR3 coding sequence is TGTGCCAGCAGCCCGGACAGGGCCATTACCGGGGAGCTGTTTTTT. Translating gives CASSPDRAITGELFF.

The V gene is TRBV29-1, the J gene TRBJ2-1; 7 bases agree with TRBD1. Trimming removed 6 bases from V and 3 bases from J; junction bases left unmatched: 8. Germline lookup yields CDR1 SQVTM and CDR2 ANQGSEA. The CDR3 runs 14 residues. Here the CDR3 DNA reads TGCAGCGTAGTACAGGGGAGCTTCTACAATGAGCAGTTCTTC. Translating it yields CSVVQGSFYNEQFF.

The rearrangement joins TRBV7-2 to TRBJ2-5; D is possibly TRBD1 (6 bases). This CDR3 has 15 amino acids. CDR1 SGHTA and CDR2 FQGNSA come from the germline V gene. V was trimmed by 4 bases and J by 3 bases, leaving 15 bases between them. CDR3 residues: CASSYGRTAEETQYF. The CDR3 coding sequence is TGTGCCAGCAGCTACGGACGGACAGCAGAAGAGACCCAGTACTTC. Full variable domain (rest looked up from reference TRBV7-2 and TRBJ2-5): GAGVSQSPSNKVTEKGKDVELRCDPISGHTALYWYRQSLGQGLEFLIYFQGNSAPDKSGLPSDRFSAERTGGSVSTLTIQRTQQEDSAVYLCASSYGRTAEETQYFGPGTRLLVL.

CDR3 in amino acids: CASSIGGLGNTGELFF. In DNA form, the CDR3 reads TGTGCCAGTAGTATAGGTGGGCTGGGGAACACCGGGGAGCTGTTTTTT. The chain uses TRBV19 and TRBJ2-2; D unresolved. Germline V gene sequence: CDR1 LNHDA, CDR2 SQIVND (reference sequence). The CDR3 is 16 residues long. Deletions cut 1 base from V and 1 base from J, with 10 bases between.

The V and J genes are TRBV7-2 and TRBJ1-1, with D unclear. Trimming shortened V by 2 bases and J by 0 bases, and 7 bases separated the two germline ends. The CDR3 is made up of 14 amino acids. CDR1 and CDR2 (germline): SGHTA, FQGNSA. CDR3: CASSLQTLNTEAFF. CDR3 nucleotides: TGTGCCAGCAGCTTACAGACACTGAACACTGAAGCTTTCTTT. Full variable domain (missing parts from reference TRBV7-2 and TRBJ1-1): GAGVSQSPSNKVTEKGKDVELRCDPISGHTALYWYRQSLGQGLEFLIYFQGNSAPDKSGLPSDRFSAERTGGSVSTLTIQRTQQEDSAVYLCASSLQTLNTEAFFGQGTRLTVV.

The chain couples TRBV7-9 to TRBJ2-1, with 8 positions matching TRBD1. The ends lost 1 base at V and 13 bases at J; junction bases unmatched: 3. Germline CDR1 reads SEHNR; CDR2 reads FQNEAQ (reference sequence). CDR3 size: 12 residues. The CDR3 is CASSLGTGPQFF. In DNA, the CDR3 is TGTGCCAGCAGCTTAGGGACAGGGCCCCAGTTCTTC. The full variable domain, rest sourced from reference TRBV7-9 and TRBJ2-1, is DTGVSQNPRHKITKRGQNVTFRCDPISEHNRLYWYRQTLGQGPEFLTYFQNEAQLEKSRLLSDRFSAERPKGSFSTLEIQRTEQGDSAMYLCASSLGTGPQFFGPGTRLTVL.